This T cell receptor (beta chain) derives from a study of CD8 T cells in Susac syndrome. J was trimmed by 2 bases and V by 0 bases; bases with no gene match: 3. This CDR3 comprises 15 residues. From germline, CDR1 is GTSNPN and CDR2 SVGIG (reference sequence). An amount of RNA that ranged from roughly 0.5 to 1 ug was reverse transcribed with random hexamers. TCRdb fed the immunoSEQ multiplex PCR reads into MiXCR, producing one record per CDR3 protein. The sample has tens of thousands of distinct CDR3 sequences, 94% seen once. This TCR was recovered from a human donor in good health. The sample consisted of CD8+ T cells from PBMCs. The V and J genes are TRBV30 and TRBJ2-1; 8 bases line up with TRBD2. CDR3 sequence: CAWSVIGGAYNEQFF. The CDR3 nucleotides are TGTGCCTGGAGTGTTATCGGGGGGGCCTACAATGAGCAGTTCTTC.